A selection of T cell receptor beta chains follows, all from one sample in a study of T cells after yellow fever vaccination. TCRdb analysed the 5' RACE reads with MiXCR anew, one entry per CDR3 protein. The repertoire holds about 220,000 distinct CDR3 sequences, about 3% seen once, with around 3% in the top ten. The sequenced sample was CD4+ T cells sorted from PBMCs, obtained 10 days after the yellow fever booster vaccination. The source is a man aged 18 to 29 who received the YFV17D yellow fever vaccine. The CDR3 runs from the conserved cysteine through the conserved F or W. A D gene is named only where the DNA matches it firmly. Expanded clones are given a class, and other clones once, few, many or no size at all.

J,size,V,D,CDR3,DNA
TRBJ2-3,many,TRBV4-2,-,CASSQASARDTQYF,TGTGCCAGCAGCCAAGCATCCGCCAGGGATACGCAGTATTTT
TRBJ1-2,many,TRBV15,-,CATSRDAYGYTF,TGTGCCACCAGCAGAGACGCCTATGGCTACACCTTC
TRBJ1-2,many,TRBV6-2/TRBV6-3,TRBD1,CASMGGQLYGYTF,TGTGCCAGCATGGGGGGACAGCTCTATGGCTACACCTTC
TRBJ2-7,-,TRBV5-1,TRBD1,CASSFGTVFSYEQYF,TGCGCCAGCAGCTTTGGGACAGTCTTTTCCTACGAGCAGTACTTC
TRBJ1-1,many,TRBV27,-,CASSPVLHFF,TGTGCCAGCAGTCCTGTATTGCATTTCTTT
TRBJ2-5,many,TRBV28,-,CASSSISRGGETQYF,TGTGCCAGCAGTTCCATCTCGAGGGGGGGAGAGACCCAGTACTTC
TRBJ1-5,-,TRBV20-1,-,CSATKQGNQPQHF,TGCAGTGCTACAAAACAGGGAAATCAGCCCCAGCATTTT
TRBJ2-1,many,TRBV7-7,-,CASSLGQGGYNEQFF,TGTGCCAGCAGCTTAGGTCAGGGGGGCTACAATGAGCAGTTCTTC
TRBJ1-6,-,TRBV10-3,-,CAISEGALLSYNSPLHF,TGTGCCATCAGTGAGGGAGCTCTCCTCTCCTATAATTCACCCCTCCACTTT
TRBJ1-2,many,TRBV6-6,-,CASSEPDRYYGYTF,TGTGCCAGCAGTGAACCGGACAGATACTATGGCTACACCTTC
TRBJ2-3,many,TRBV10-3,-,CAIRDWTDTQYF,TGTGCCATCAGGGATTGGACAGATACGCAGTATTTT
TRBJ2-2,few,TRBV3-1,TRBD1,CASSQLGQYNTGELFF,TGTGCCAGCAGCCAATTGGGACAGTATAACACCGGGGAGCTGTTTTTT
TRBJ2-5,few,TRBV7-2,-,CASAQGRGTETQYF,TGTGCCAGCGCCCAGGGGCGGGGAACGGAGACCCAGTACTTC
TRBJ1-5,-,TRBV20-1,-,CSARRDGYRSNQPQHF,TGCAGTGCCAGACGGGACGGCTACAGGAGCAATCAGCCCCAGCATTTT
TRBJ2-1,many,TRBV5-4,-,CASSPGSRGDYEQFF,TGTGCCAGCAGCCCCGGTAGCCGCGGGGACTATGAGCAGTTCTTC
TRBJ2-3,many,TRBV7-3,TRBD1,CASSLSPGQYDTQYF,TGTGCCAGCAGCTTATCACCGGGACAGTACGATACGCAGTATTTT
TRBJ1-5,-,TRBV19,-,CASTGDGSQPQHF,TGTGCCAGTACAGGGGATGGAAGCCAGCCCCAGCATTTT
TRBJ1-1,many,TRBV5-5,-,CASSLLSGVENTEAFF,TGTGCCAGCAGCTTGTTAAGTGGGGTCGAGAACACTGAAGCTTTCTTT
TRBJ1-2,many,TRBV12-3/TRBV12-4,-,CASAGAYGYTF,TGTGCCAGCGCAGGGGCTTATGGCTACACCTTC
TRBJ1-1,many,TRBV7-2,-,CASSLDYAQSREAFF,TGTGCCAGCAGCTTAGATTATGCCCAGAGTAGGGAAGCTTTCTTT
TRBJ1-5,many,TRBV6-5,TRBD1,CASSRQGLGGNQPQHF,TGTGCCAGCAGCCGACAGGGCTTGGGCGGCAATCAGCCCCAGCATTTT
TRBJ1-1,-,TRBV29-1,-,CSVARRPGTEAFF,TGCAGCGTGGCGCGAAGACCGGGCACTGAAGCTTTCTTT
TRBJ2-3,-,TRBV5-1,-,CASSLRPGPDTQYF,TGCGCCAGCAGCTTGCGCCCGGGCCCAGATACGCAGTATTTT
TRBJ2-3,many,TRBV5-1,TRBD2,CASRTRGGAIPNTQYF,TGCGCCAGCAGGACCCGCGGGGGGGCCATTCCGAATACGCAGTATTTT
TRBJ2-3,many,TRBV12-3/TRBV12-4,-,CASRQEKSQYF,TGTGCCAGCAGGCAGGAGAAATCGCAGTATTTT
TRBJ2-3,-,TRBV6-6,-,CATRLPGDTDTQYF,TGTGCCACCAGGCTCCCCGGGGACACAGATACGCAGTATTTT
TRBJ2-1,many,TRBV14,-,CASSQVPAPDEQFF,TGTGCCAGCAGCCAAGTACCAGCTCCGGATGAGCAGTTCTTC
TRBJ2-3,many,TRBV7-2,TRBD2,CASSSRASGGRLTDTQYF,TGTGCCAGCAGCTCTCGGGCTAGCGGGGGCCGCCTCACAGATACGCAGTATTTT
TRBJ1-5,few,TRBV5-1,TRBD1,CASSLTGGNQPQHF,TGCGCCAGCAGCTTAACAGGGGGCAATCAGCCCCAGCATTTT
TRBJ2-1,many,TRBV6-2/TRBV6-3,TRBD2,CASERGGNEQFF,TGTGCCAGCGAGCGGGGGGGCAATGAGCAGTTCTTC
TRBJ2-2,-,TRBV5-1,-,CASSLRGAANTGELFF,TGCGCCAGCAGCTTGCGAGGGGCGGCGAACACCGGGGAGCTGTTTTTT
TRBJ2-5,many,TRBV4-1,-,CASSRGGETQYF,TGCGCCAGCAGCCGGGGTGGGGAGACCCAGTACTTC
TRBJ1-1,-,TRBV5-1,-,CASSLAGSFTHPNTEAFF,TGCGCCAGCAGCTTGGCCGGGTCATTCACACACCCGAACACTGAAGCTTTCTTT
TRBJ2-2,few,TRBV29-1,-,CSVERLMGTGELFF,TGCAGCGTTGAGAGGCTGATGGGGACCGGGGAGCTGTTTTTT
TRBJ2-3,many,TRBV3-1,-,CASSQGVGTTDTQYF,TGTGCCAGCAGCCAAGGTGTGGGGACCACAGATACGCAGTATTTT
TRBJ1-3,many,TRBV18,-,CASSPGHSSGNTIYF,TGTGCCAGCTCACCCGGACATAGCTCTGGAAACACCATATATTTT
TRBJ2-7,many,TRBV10-3,-,CAISEAATYEQYF,TGTGCCATCAGTGAAGCAGCTACCTACGAGCAGTACTTC
TRBJ2-5,-,TRBV5-1,-,CASSSWAGTETQYF,TGCGCCAGCAGCTCTTGGGCGGGGACCGAGACCCAGTACTTC
TRBJ2-5,many,TRBV20-1,-,CSARDPRGLQETQYF,TGCAGTGCTAGAGATCCCAGGGGCTTGCAAGAGACCCAGTACTTC
TRBJ2-2,few,TRBV20-1,-,CSATNKGDTGELFF,TGCAGTGCTACGAATAAGGGGGACACCGGGGAGCTGTTTTTT
TRBJ1-5,many,TRBV3-1,-,CASSQGESQPQHF,TGTGCCAGCAGCCAAGGCGAAAGTCAGCCCCAGCATTTT
TRBJ1-5,many,TRBV9,-,CASSVDQGQPQHF,TGTGCCAGCAGCGTAGACCAGGGCCAGCCCCAGCATTTT
TRBJ1-1,few,TRBV19,-,CASSIDIRAGLNTEAFF,TGTGCCAGTAGTATAGATATTCGGGCAGGGCTGAACACTGAAGCTTTCTTT
TRBJ1-3,-,TRBV20-1,-,CSAQRGPGNTIYF,TGCAGTGCCCAGCGGGGGCCTGGAAACACCATATATTTT
TRBJ1-2,many,TRBV5-1,-,CASSTQGGGYGYTF,TGCGCCAGCAGCACGCAGGGAGGAGGGTATGGCTACACCTTC
TRBJ2-3,-,TRBV29-1,-,CSVGSPIGDTQYF,TGCAGCGTTGGGAGTCCGATCGGGGATACGCAGTATTTT